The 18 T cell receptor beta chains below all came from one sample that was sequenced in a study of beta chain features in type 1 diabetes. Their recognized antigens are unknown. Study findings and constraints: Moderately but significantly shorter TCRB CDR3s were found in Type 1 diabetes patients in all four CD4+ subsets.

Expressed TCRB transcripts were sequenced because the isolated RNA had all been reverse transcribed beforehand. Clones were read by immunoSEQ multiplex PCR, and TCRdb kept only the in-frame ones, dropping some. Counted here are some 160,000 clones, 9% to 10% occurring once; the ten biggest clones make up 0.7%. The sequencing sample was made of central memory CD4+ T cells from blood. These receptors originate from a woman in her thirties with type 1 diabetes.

The CDR3 DNA reads as TGTGCCAGCAGGAGGACACCCGAGACTGAAGCTTTCTTT. It is translated as CASRRTPETEAFF. This chain connects TRBV28 to TRBJ1-1; weak D call: TRBD1 (5 bases). The CDR3 runs to 13 residues. Germline V lookup: CDR1 MDHEN, CDR2 SYDVKM. Trimming left V 6 bases short and J 5 bases short, with 13 bases between. The full variable domain, rest sourced from reference TRBV28 and TRBJ1-1, is DVKVTQSSRYLVKRTGEKVFLECVQDMDHENMFWYRQDPGLGLRLIYFSYDVKMKEKGDIPEGYSVSREKKERFSLILESASTNQTSMYLCASRRTPETEAFFGQGTRLTVV.

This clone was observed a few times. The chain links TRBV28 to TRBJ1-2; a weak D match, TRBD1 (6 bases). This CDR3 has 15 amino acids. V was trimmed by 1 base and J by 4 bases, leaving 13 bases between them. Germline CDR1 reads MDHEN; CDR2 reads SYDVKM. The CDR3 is CASSLYQGQLYGYTF. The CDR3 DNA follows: TGTGCCAGCAGTTTATACCAGGGGCAACTCTATGGCTACACCTTC.

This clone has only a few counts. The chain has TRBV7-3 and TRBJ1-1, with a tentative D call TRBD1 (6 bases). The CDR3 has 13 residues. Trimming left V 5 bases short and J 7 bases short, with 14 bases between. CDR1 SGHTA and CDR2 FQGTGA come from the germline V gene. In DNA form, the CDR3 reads TGTGCCAGCAGCCCGCGGGGGCCGGATGAAGCTTTCTTT. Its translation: CASSPRGPDEAFF.

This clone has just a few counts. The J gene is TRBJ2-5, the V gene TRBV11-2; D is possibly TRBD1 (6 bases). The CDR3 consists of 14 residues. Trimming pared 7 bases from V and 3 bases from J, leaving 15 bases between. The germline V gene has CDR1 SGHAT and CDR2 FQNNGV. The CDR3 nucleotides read TGTGCCAGCACCCCTCCCGAGGGGGAAGAGACCCAGTACTTC. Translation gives CASTPPEGEETQYF.

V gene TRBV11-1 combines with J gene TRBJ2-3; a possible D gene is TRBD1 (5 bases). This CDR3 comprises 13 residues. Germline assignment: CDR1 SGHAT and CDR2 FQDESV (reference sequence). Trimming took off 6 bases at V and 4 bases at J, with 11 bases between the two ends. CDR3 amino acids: CASSFRAPDTQYF. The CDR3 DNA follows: TGTGCCAGCAGTTTCAGGGCCCCAGATACGCAGTATTTT.

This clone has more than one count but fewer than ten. For the CDR3, the DNA is TGTGCCAGCTCCCCCCAATTGGGACTAGCGGGAGATGGCGAGCAGTACTTC. It yields the protein CASSPQLGLAGDGEQYF. The chain couples TRBV18 to TRBJ2-7; the match to TRBD2 covers 14 bases. Germline V gene lookup returns CDR1 KGHSH and CDR2 LQKENI. CDR3 size: 17 residues. V shed 6 bases and J 6 bases; nucleotides not matched to a gene: 13.

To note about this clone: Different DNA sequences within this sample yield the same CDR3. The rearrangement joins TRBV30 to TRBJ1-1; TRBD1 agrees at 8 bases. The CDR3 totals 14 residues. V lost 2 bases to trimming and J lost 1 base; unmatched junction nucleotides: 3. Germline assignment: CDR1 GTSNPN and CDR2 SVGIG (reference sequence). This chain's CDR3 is CAWSSGQGNTEAFF. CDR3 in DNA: TGTGCCTGGAGTAGCGGACAGGGGAACACTGAAGCTTTCTTT.

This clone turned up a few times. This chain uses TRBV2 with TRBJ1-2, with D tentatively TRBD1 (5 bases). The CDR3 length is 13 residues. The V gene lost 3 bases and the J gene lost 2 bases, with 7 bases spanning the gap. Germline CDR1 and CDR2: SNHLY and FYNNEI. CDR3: CASSEEGNYGYTF. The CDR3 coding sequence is TGTGCCAGCAGTGAGGAGGGGAACTATGGCTACACCTTC.

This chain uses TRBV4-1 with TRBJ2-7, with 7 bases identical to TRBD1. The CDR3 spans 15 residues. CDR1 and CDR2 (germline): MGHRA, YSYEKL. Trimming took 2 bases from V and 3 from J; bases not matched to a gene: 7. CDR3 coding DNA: TGCGCCAGCAGCCAAACCGGGACAGACCTCTACGAGCAGTACTTC. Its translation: CASSQTGTDLYEQYF.

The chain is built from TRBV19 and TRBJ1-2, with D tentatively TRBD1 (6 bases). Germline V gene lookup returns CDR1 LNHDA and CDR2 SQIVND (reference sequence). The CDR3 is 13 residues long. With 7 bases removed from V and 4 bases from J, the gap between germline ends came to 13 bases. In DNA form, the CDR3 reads TGTGCCAGTAACTCACAGGGCGGCTATGGCTACACCTTC. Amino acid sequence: CASNSQGGYGYTF.

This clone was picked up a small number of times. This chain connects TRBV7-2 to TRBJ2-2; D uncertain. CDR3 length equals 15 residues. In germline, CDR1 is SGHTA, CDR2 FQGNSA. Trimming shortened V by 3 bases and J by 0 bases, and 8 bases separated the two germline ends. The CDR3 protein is CASSFGGTNTGELFF. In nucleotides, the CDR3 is TGTGCCAGCAGCTTTGGCGGAACGAACACCGGGGAGCTGTTTTTT.

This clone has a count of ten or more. The CDR3 protein is CASSSSGDYNEQFF. CDR3 DNA: TGTGCCAGTAGTAGTAGCGGGGACTACAATGAGCAGTTCTTC. The chain combines TRBV19 with TRBJ2-1; 8 positions match TRBD2. The CDR3 consists of 14 residues. The J segment lost 3 bases and the V segment lost 4 bases, leaving 2 bases of the junction unmatched. Per germline, CDR1 LNHDA and CDR2 SQIVND (reference sequence).

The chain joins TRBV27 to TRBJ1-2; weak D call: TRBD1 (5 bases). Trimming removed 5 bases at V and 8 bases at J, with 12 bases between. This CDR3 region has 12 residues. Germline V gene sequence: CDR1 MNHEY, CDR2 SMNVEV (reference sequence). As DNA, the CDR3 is TGTGCCAGCAGTCCCCATCAGGGCGGCTACACCTTC. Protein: CASSPHQGGYTF.

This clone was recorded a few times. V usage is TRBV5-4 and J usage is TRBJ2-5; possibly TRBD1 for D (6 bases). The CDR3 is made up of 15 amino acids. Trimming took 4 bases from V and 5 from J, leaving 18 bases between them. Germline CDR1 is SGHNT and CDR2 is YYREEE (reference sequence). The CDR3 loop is CASSNKQGAGETQYF. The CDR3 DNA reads TGTGCCAGCAGCAATAAACAGGGAGCCGGGGAGACCCAGTACTTC.

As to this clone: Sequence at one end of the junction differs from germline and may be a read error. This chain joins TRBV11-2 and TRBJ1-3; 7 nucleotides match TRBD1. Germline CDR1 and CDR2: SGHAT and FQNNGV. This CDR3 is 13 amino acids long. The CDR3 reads CSCRQGSGNTIYF. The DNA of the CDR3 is TGCTCCTGCCGACAGGGTTCTGGAAACACCATATATTTT.

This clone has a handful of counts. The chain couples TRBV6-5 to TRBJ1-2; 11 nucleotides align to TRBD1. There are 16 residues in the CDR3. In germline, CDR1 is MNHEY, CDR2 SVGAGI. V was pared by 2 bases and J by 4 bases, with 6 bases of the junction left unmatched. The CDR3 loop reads CASSYGTGGRPYGYTF. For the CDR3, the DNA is TGTGCCAGCAGTTACGGGACAGGGGGAAGACCCTATGGCTACACCTTC.

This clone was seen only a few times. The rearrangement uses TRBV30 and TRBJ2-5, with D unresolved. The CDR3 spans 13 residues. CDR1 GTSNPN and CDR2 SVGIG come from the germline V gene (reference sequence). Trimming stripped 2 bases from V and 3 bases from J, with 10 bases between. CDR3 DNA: TGTGCCTGGAGTACAGCAGCCGAAGAGACCCAGTACTTC. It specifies CAWSTAAEETQYF.

CDR3 sequence (DNA): TGTGCCAGCAGTTACTCGACAGGGGAGAGTAATCAGCCCCAGCATTTT. Protein: CASSYSTGESNQPQHF. V and J are TRBV6-6 and TRBJ1-5, with 8 bases identical to TRBD1. The ends lost 0 bases at V and 4 bases at J; junction bases unmatched: 5. The CDR3 totals 16 residues. The germline V gene has CDR1 MNHNY and CDR2 SVGAGI (reference sequence).